This T cell receptor (beta chain) was sequenced for a study of blood T cell repertoires in COVID-19. Clones were sequenced by immunoSEQ multiplex PCR, and TCRdb holds only the in-frame ones, with some missing. The table lists 60,000 to 85,000 clones, more than 85% of them singletons. Trimming took off 0 bases at V and 0 bases at J, with 4 bases between the two ends. The CDR3 runs 14 residues. Germline V gives CDR1 LNHNV, CDR2 YYDKDF (reference sequence). This clonotype was sampled from a man between 35 and 55 years old with COVID-19, enrolled during active disease. The rearrangement uses TRBV15 and TRBJ2-3, with D unresolved. Specimen: peripheral blood. CDR3 in amino acids: CATSREASTDTQYF. Here the CDR3 DNA reads TGTGCCACCAGCAGAGAAGCAAGCACAGATACGCAGTATTTT.